The 20 T cell receptor beta chains in this list originate from one sample, sequenced in a study of blood T cell repertoires in COVID-19. Clones were read by immunoSEQ multiplex PCR, and TCRdb kept only the in-frame ones, dropping some. The sample contains approximately 480,000 clones, about 85% of which appear only once. Material: PBMCs or T cells enriched from blood (not recorded which). The receptors were gathered from a young woman who had recovered from COVID-19.

The chain has TRBV3-1 (or the pseudogene TRBV3-2) and TRBJ2-3; D may be TRBD1 (6 bases). Looked up from germline, CDR1 is LGHDT and CDR2 is YNNKEL (reference sequence). This CDR3 comprises 15 residues. Trimming removed 4 bases from V and 2 bases from J, with 13 bases in between. The CDR3 is CASSPLSGATDTQYF. CDR3 sequence (DNA): TGTGCCAGCAGCCCATTATCAGGGGCCACAGATACGCAGTATTTT.

This rearrangement joins TRBV30 to TRBJ1-2; D not certain. The CDR3 length is 13 residues. The ends were cut back, 4 bases at V and 0 bases at J, with 9 bases in the middle. Germline CDR1 is GTSNPN and CDR2 is SVGIG (reference sequence). CDR3 bases: TGTGCCTGGACAGGAAAAGCTAACTATGGCTACACCTTC. Translating gives CAWTGKANYGYTF. Using reference TRBV30 and TRBJ1-2 for the parts outside the CDR3, the full variable domain is SQTIHQWPATLVQPVGSPLSLECTVEGTSNPNLYWYRQAAGRGLQLLFYSVGIGQISSEVPQNLSASRPQDRQFILSSKKLLLSDSGFYLCAWTGKANYGYTFGSGTRLTVV.

The table lists this clone with a count of one. This chain joins TRBV5-5 and TRBJ1-4; 8 nucleotides match TRBD1. Per germline, CDR1 SGHKS and CDR2 YYEKEE (reference sequence). The CDR3 is made up of 14 amino acids. V gave up 4 bases and J gave up 6 bases; unmatched junction bases: 5. The CDR3 here is CASSPGQEDEKLFF. CDR3 DNA sequence: TGTGCCAGCAGCCCGGGACAGGAAGATGAAAAACTGTTTTTT. Based on the CDR3 plus reference TRBV5-5 and TRBJ1-4, the full variable domain is DAGVTQSPTHLIKTRGQQVTLRCSPISGHKSVSWYQQVLGQGPQFIFQYYEKEERGRGNFPDRFSARQFPNYSSELNVNALLLGDSALYLCASSPGQEDEKLFFGSGTQLSVL.

This chain's CDR3 is CASSTTTGGYGYTF. The CDR3 DNA reads as TGTGCCAGTAGTACAACGACAGGGGGCTATGGCTACACCTTC. This rearrangement joins TRBV19 to TRBJ1-2; the match to TRBD1 covers 9 bases. The junction had 4 bases not matched to a gene; V was cut back by 4 bases and J by 4 bases. Germline V gene lookup returns CDR1 LNHDA and CDR2 SQIVND (reference sequence). The CDR3 is 14 amino acids.

The chain recombines TRBV18 with TRBJ1-4, with D possibly being TRBD1 (6 bases). Germline-derived CDR1 and CDR2 are KGHSH and LQKENI. This CDR3 comprises 16 residues. V lost 6 bases, J lost 6 bases, and 20 bases lay in between. CDR3 loop: CASSTKRGIGDEKLFF. The CDR3 region has the DNA TGTGCCAGCTCCACCAAAAGGGGGATTGGAGATGAAAAACTGTTTTTT.

The genes are TRBV5-5 and TRBJ1-3, with D possibly being TRBD1 (5 bases). Trimming left V 3 bases short and J 0 bases short, with 10 bases between. From germline, CDR1 is SGHKS and CDR2 YYEKEE (reference sequence). CDR3 size: 15 residues. The CDR3 region has the DNA TGTGCCAGCAGCTCGACAGTCTCCTCTGGAAACACCATATATTTT. Protein: CASSSTVSSGNTIYF.

The genes are TRBV2 and TRBJ1-5; D gene uncertain. The CDR3 consists of 14 residues. Germline CDR1 reads SNHLY; CDR2 reads FYNNEI. V lost 4 bases, J lost 3 bases, and 10 bases lay in between. The CDR3 DNA is TGTGCCAGCAGTGCGACGAGGAACAATCAGCCCCAGCATTTT. Residues: CASSATRNNQPQHF.

This chain joins TRBV19 and TRBJ2-2, with D perhaps matching TRBD1 (5 bases). Per germline, CDR1 LNHDA and CDR2 SQIVND (reference sequence). Trimming pared 10 bases from V and 3 bases from J, leaving 12 bases between. This CDR3 has 13 residues. The CDR3 bases are TGTGCCACCCAGGGTCTCGACACCGGGGAGCTGTTTTTT. Its protein is CATQGLDTGELFF.

The chain couples TRBV12-5 to TRBJ1-3, with D uncertain. Germline V gives CDR1 LGHNT, CDR2 FRNRAP. The CDR3 has 14 amino acids. The V gene lost 9 bases and the J gene lost 0 bases, with 12 bases spanning the gap. For the CDR3, the DNA is TGTGCTAGGAGAGGGCTACCCTCTGGAAACACCATATATTTT. This gives the protein CARRGLPSGNTIYF.

The V gene is TRBV28, the J gene TRBJ2-7; TRBD1 might be the D (5 bases). V was trimmed by 7 bases and J by 0 bases, leaving 16 bases between them. The CDR3 runs 15 residues. The germline gives CDR1 MDHEN, CDR2 SYDVKM. DNA of the CDR3: TGTGCCAGCAATTCAGGGCAGGCCTACTCCTACGAGCAGTACTTC. It is translated as CASNSGQAYSYEQYF.

This chain joins TRBV11-2 and TRBJ2-7; D gene uncertain. Between the trimmed V and J ends, which lost 4 bases and 2 bases, there was a span of 9 bases. Germline V gives CDR1 SGHAT, CDR2 FQNNGV. This CDR3 spans 13 amino acids. The CDR3 bases are TGTGCCAGCAGCTCGACACTGACCTACGAGCAGTACTTC. Protein sequence: CASSSTLTYEQYF. The full variable domain, in which reference TRBV11-2 and TRBJ2-7 provide the parts outside the CDR3, is EAGVAQSPRYKIIEKRQSVAFWCNPISGHATLYWYQQILGQGPKLLIQFQNNGVVDDSQLPKDRFSAERLKGVDSTLKIQPAKLEDSAVYLCASSSTLTYEQYFGPGTRLTVT.

The chain recombines TRBV21-1 with TRBJ1-4. TRBV21-1 counts as a pseudogene. The CDR3 length is 16 residues. CDR3 in amino acids: CASSNRVRPLREKLFF. The DNA of the CDR3 is TGTGCCAGCAGCAACCGGGTCCGCCCTCTTAGAGAAAAACTGTTTTTT.

Of note for this clone: Other DNA sequences in this specimen translate into the identical CDR3. V is TRBV18 and J is TRBJ2-3; 10 positions agree with TRBD1. The CDR3 runs to 14 residues. Germline V gene lookup returns CDR1 KGHSH and CDR2 LQKENI. Trimming at V came to 4 bases and at J to 5 bases, leaving 3 bases not matched to a gene. CDR3 nucleotide sequence: TGTGCCAGCTCACGAGGGACAGGGGAAGATACGCAGTATTTT. Translating gives CASSRGTGEDTQYF.

V is TRBV5-4 and J is TRBJ1-1; no firm D call. V was clipped by 3 bases and J by 5 bases, with 11 bases between them. The CDR3 covers 13 residues. Germline CDR1 reads SGHNT; CDR2 reads YYREEE (reference sequence). CDR3 sequence reads: CASSSGLPTEAFF. For the CDR3, the DNA is TGTGCCAGCAGCTCCGGACTGCCTACTGAAGCTTTCTTT.

CDR3 loop: CASSLDGDSENGNTIYF. The CDR3 DNA is TGTGCCAGCAGCTTAGATGGGGACAGCGAAAATGGAAACACCATATATTTT. This chain connects TRBV11-3 to TRBJ1-3, with 7 bases lining up with TRBD1. The V gene end was trimmed by 0 bases and the J gene end by 3 bases; junction bases not matched to a gene: 8. Looked up from germline, CDR1 is SGHNT and CDR2 is YENEEA. The CDR3 has 17 residues.

The V gene is TRBV4-1, the J gene TRBJ1-4; D gene unclear. This CDR3 has 17 residues. The germline gives CDR1 MGHRA, CDR2 YSYEKL. The ends were cut back, 0 bases at V and 1 base at J, with 12 bases in the middle. This chain's CDR3 is CASSQDPSGETNEKLFF. The CDR3 DNA is TGCGCCAGCAGCCAAGATCCCAGCGGGGAAACTAATGAAAAACTGTTTTTT.

V usage is TRBV12-3 or TRBV12-4 and J usage is TRBJ1-5, with D uncertain. The CDR3 extends over 13 amino acids. The germline V and J ends were trimmed by 1 base and 4 bases, with 5 bases remaining between them. This CDR3 reads CASSLDGNQPQHF. The CDR3 DNA is TGTGCCAGCAGTTTAGACGGGAATCAGCCCCAGCATTTT.

The rearrangement links TRBV6-5 to TRBJ1-6; D may be TRBD1 (6 bases). The CDR3 runs to 15 residues. Germline V CDR1 and CDR2: MNHEY, SVGAGI. Trimming stripped 2 bases from V and 10 bases from J, with 15 bases between. The CDR3 here is CASSYDGGLGSPLHF. For the CDR3, the DNA is TGTGCCAGCAGTTACGACGGGGGGCTCGGGTCACCCCTCCACTTT.

The V gene is TRBV7-9, the J gene TRBJ1-2, with D uncertain. Germline assignment: CDR1 SEHNR and CDR2 FQNEAQ (reference sequence). Trimming removed 4 bases at V and 1 base at J, with 10 bases between. The CDR3 runs to 14 residues. For the CDR3, the DNA is TGTGCCAGCAGCTCCATCAGCGTTAACTATGGCTACACCTTC. Its translation: CASSSISVNYGYTF.

V and J are TRBV2 and TRBJ2-1, with D possibly matching TRBD1 (6 bases). Trimming took off 6 bases at V and 6 bases at J, with 12 bases between the two ends. The germline V gene encodes CDR1 SNHLY and CDR2 FYNNEI. The CDR3 length is 13 residues. The CDR3 nucleotides read TGTGCCAGCAGGATTACGGACAGCAATGAGCAGTTCTTC. Translation gives CASRITDSNEQFF.